Listed below are T cell receptor beta chains from one sample, sequenced in a study of identical twins. TCRdb ran MiXCR on the 5' RACE reads and lists one entry per CDR3 protein. The sample holds around 280,000 distinct CDR3 sequences, approximately 8.5% seen once. These sequences were also reported in another study, on yellow fever vaccine responses in identical twins.

Sequencing was performed on memory (CD45RO+) T cells sorted from blood. The receptors were sampled from a young woman in good health. Each CDR3 is given with its conserved first and last residue. The D gene is left open where the match is weak. Clone sizes are given selectively: once, few, many, or a class where the clone is expanded.

J gene,clone size,V gene,D gene,CDR3 DNA,CDR3 protein
TRBJ2-3,few,TRBV24-1,NA,TGTGCCACCAGTGCGCGGGCAGATACGCAGTATTTT,CATSARADTQYF
TRBJ1-2,NA,TRBV12-3/TRBV12-4,TRBD1,TGTGCCAGCAGTTCCCGGACAGGGATCCTTGGAGGCTACACCTTC,CASSSRTGILGGYTF
TRBJ1-2,many,TRBV12-3/TRBV12-4,NA,TGTGCCAGCAGTAGACAGGCGGGGTGGGGGAACTATGGCTACACCTTC,CASSRQAGWGNYGYTF
TRBJ2-3,NA,TRBV2,TRBD2,TGTACCCGCAGGCCGGGACTAAAACCCCGCTCTAGCACAGATACGCAGTATTTT,CTRRPGLKPRSSTDTQYF
TRBJ2-1,few,TRBV7-3,NA,TGTGCCAGCAGCTCCGGGCCTACGGCGTACAATGAGCAGTTCTTC,CASSSGPTAYNEQFF
TRBJ1-1,NA,TRBV9,TRBD1,TGTGCCAGCAGCCCCCAGACAGGGAGTAACACTGAAGCTTTCTTT,CASSPQTGSNTEAFF
TRBJ1-5,many,TRBV12-3/TRBV12-4,TRBD1,TGTGCCAGCAGTCCGCAGGGGGGAACAGATCAGCCCCAGCATTTT,CASSPQGGTDQPQHF
TRBJ1-2,many,TRBV12-3/TRBV12-4,NA,TGTGCCAGCAGTCGTGGCCCTAACTATGGCTACACCTTC,CASSRGPNYGYTF
TRBJ1-5,many,TRBV6-2/TRBV6-3,NA,TGTGCCAGCACCCAGGGGAATAAGGGACTGTGGCCCCAGCATTTT,CASTQGNKGLWPQHF
TRBJ2-1,few,TRBV5-4,NA,TGTGCCAGCAGCTTGCTGGTCGGTATCGCGAATGAGCAGTTCTTC,CASSLLVGIANEQFF
TRBJ2-5,few,TRBV10-3,NA,TGTGCCATCAGTTCTGAGTCAGGGCGGTGGGGGACCCAGTACTTC,CAISSESGRWGTQYF
TRBJ2-5,NA,TRBV5-1,NA,TGCGCCAGCAGCTTTAGTGGGATTGGCGGAGAGACCCAGTACTTC,CASSFSGIGGETQYF
TRBJ1-1,many,TRBV6-1,NA,TGTGCCAGCAGTTGGGGAACAGGGGAAGCTTTCTTT,CASSWGTGEAFF
TRBJ1-2,few,TRBV12-2,NA,TGTGCAAGTCGCTTAAATCCGGGACAGGGGGCTACCTATGGCTACACCTTC,CASRLNPGQGATYGYTF
TRBJ2-3,NA,TRBV5-1,TRBD2,TGCGCCAGCAGCAAAAGGACTAGCGGTGGGGTGGCAGATACGCAGTATTTT,CASSKRTSGGVADTQYF
TRBJ1-6,many,TRBV12-3/TRBV12-4,NA,TGTGCCAGCAGCCTCACGAAGGGGGGAGTTTCACCCCTCCACTTT,CASSLTKGGVSPLHF
TRBJ1-4,few,TRBV9,NA,TGTGCCAGCAGCGTAGGGTCCGTAAGGGGTAATGAAAAACTGTTTTTT,CASSVGSVRGNEKLFF
TRBJ2-1,NA,TRBV4-1,TRBD2,TGCGCCAGCAGCCAAGCCGGGACTACCTCCTACAATGAGCAGTTCTTC,CASSQAGTTSYNEQFF
TRBJ1-1,many,TRBV4-1,NA,TGCGCCAGCAGCCAACGGGACGGTGAAGCTTTCTTT,CASSQRDGEAFF
TRBJ2-2,NA,TRBV12-3/TRBV12-4,TRBD2,TGTGCCAGCAGGACTAGCGGGAGTGCCGGGGAGCTGTTTTTT,CASRTSGSAGELFF
TRBJ2-7,few,TRBV6-1,NA,TGTGCCAGCAGTGAATTAGGAGTACGGACAGTAAGGTCCGAGCAGTACTTC,CASSELGVRTVRSEQYF
TRBJ2-1,few,TRBV18,NA,TGTGCCAGCTCACCGGCAAGATATGAGCAGTTCTTC,CASSPARYEQFF
TRBJ1-1,many,TRBV18,NA,TGTGCCAGCTCACCACCGATAAGTGAGAACACTGAAGCTTTCTTT,CASSPPISENTEAFF
TRBJ2-3,NA,TRBV20-1,TRBD2,TGCAGTGCAGACCCTAGCGGGGGCCGGGATACGCAGTATTTT,CSADPSGGRDTQYF
TRBJ2-7,many,TRBV6-5,NA,TGTGCCAGCAGTTATATCTTCACTGTGCGGGCCGAGCAGTACTTC,CASSYIFTVRAEQYF
TRBJ2-1,many,TRBV28,NA,TGTGCCAGCAGTAATTGGGCTCCGGAGCAGTTCTTC,CASSNWAPEQFF
TRBJ2-2,many,TRBV5-5,NA,TGTGCCAGCAGCCGACTCGAGAACACCGGGGAGCTGTTTTTT,CASSRLENTGELFF
TRBJ1-4,NA,TRBV7-9,NA,TGTGCCAGCAGCCCATCGGGGAGTAATGAAAAACTGTTTTTT,CASSPSGSNEKLFF
TRBJ2-2,NA,TRBV28,TRBD1,TGTGCCAGCAGAAGGACAGGGCGGGCCGGGGAGCTGTTTTTT,CASRRTGRAGELFF
TRBJ1-6,few,TRBV11-1,NA,TGTGCCAGCAGCCCTCAATCCATGGACAGATCACCCCTCCACTTT,CASSPQSMDRSPLHF
TRBJ1-2,few,TRBV5-1,NA,TGCGCCAGCCGACGGAGGGAAGGGGACTATGGCTACACCTTC,CASRRREGDYGYTF
TRBJ2-3,few,TRBV28,NA,TGTGCCAGCAGCTCCGCCGGACTCGATTCGGGGCGGGATACGCAGTATTTT,CASSSAGLDSGRDTQYF
TRBJ1-1,few,TRBV7-8,NA,TGTGCCAGCAGCTTAGCTGCGGGCCTGGGGGCTTTCTTT,CASSLAAGLGAFF
TRBJ2-7,NA,TRBV19,NA,TGTGCCAGTAGTACCCATCCCGGGAGCTACGAGCAGTACTTC,CASSTHPGSYEQYF
TRBJ2-5,NA,TRBV5-6,NA,TGTGCCAGCAGCCAGGAGGGGGGGAGAAGTGAGACCCAGTACTTC,CASSQEGGRSETQYF
TRBJ2-3,NA,TRBV4-1,NA,TGCGCCAGCAGTTCCGGGGGGCGGGGAAGCACAGATACGCAGTATTTT,CASSSGGRGSTDTQYF
TRBJ2-3,many,TRBV3-1,TRBD2,TGTGCCAGCAGGGCAGCGGGGGGCCCGGATACGCAGTATTTT,CASRAAGGPDTQYF
TRBJ2-1,few,TRBV9,TRBD2,TGTGCCAGCAGCGTACGGTGGAGGGGGACTAGCGGGAGGATTTCCTACAATGAGCAGTTCTTC,CASSVRWRGTSGRISYNEQFF
TRBJ1-3,NA,TRBV7-8,NA,TGTGCCAGCAGCTTTGGAACAGTTGGAAACACCATATATTTT,CASSFGTVGNTIYF
TRBJ1-1,few,TRBV12-5,NA,TGTGCTAGTGGTTTGTCCATTGATCTATCCTCCGCTAGTGAAGCTTTCTTT,CASGLSIDLSSASEAFF
TRBJ1-2,NA,TRBV2,NA,TGTGCCAGCATACCGGTCGAGAATTATGGCTACACCTTC,CASIPVENYGYTF
TRBJ1-1,many,TRBV28,TRBD1,TGTGCCACCATGACAGGGGTGAACACTGAAGCTTTCTTT,CATMTGVNTEAFF
TRBJ2-5,many,TRBV24-1,NA,TGTGCCACCAGTGACTATCTATGGGGTGTGGAGACCCAGTACTTC,CATSDYLWGVETQYF
TRBJ1-5,NA,TRBV18,NA,TGTGCCAGCTCACCCCGTGTGGGGCTGGGTAATGGCAATCAGCCCCAGCATTTT,CASSPRVGLGNGNQPQHF
TRBJ2-2,NA,TRBV28,TRBD1,TGTGCCAGCAGAAAAACAGGGGGCACCGGGGAGCTGTTTTTT,CASRKTGGTGELFF
TRBJ2-2,many,TRBV12-3/TRBV12-4,NA,TGTGCCAGTATTCAGAACACCGGGGAGCTGTTTTTT,CASIQNTGELFF
TRBJ2-7,few,TRBV7-8,NA,TGTGCCAGCAGCGTGGGCAGAACAAGCTCCTACGAGCAGTACTTC,CASSVGRTSSYEQYF
TRBJ2-7,few,TRBV20-1,NA,TGCAGTGCCGGAAGGGAGCCCACTTTCTACGAGCAGTACTTC,CSAGREPTFYEQYF
TRBJ2-2,NA,TRBV2,TRBD1,TGTGCCAGCAGTCCGACAGGGCACAACACCGGGGAGCTGTTTTTT,CASSPTGHNTGELFF
TRBJ1-1,NA,TRBV11-2,TRBD1,TGTGCCAGCAGACGAACGACAGGGATAGGCACTGAAGCTTTCTTT,CASRRTTGIGTEAFF
TRBJ1-4,NA,TRBV5-6,NA,TGTGCCAGCAGCTTGGACGGGGCGACTAATGAAAAACTGTTTTTT,CASSLDGATNEKLFF
TRBJ2-3,few,TRBV7-3,NA,TGTGCCAGCAGCTTATCCCGGGATGTCACAGATACGCAGTATTTT,CASSLSRDVTDTQYF
TRBJ2-1,many,TRBV29-1,NA,TGCAGCGCCCGGACCGATTCCTACAATGAGCAGTTCTTC,CSARTDSYNEQFF
TRBJ1-2,many,TRBV6-2/TRBV6-3,NA,TGTGCCAGCCAAGAAAGGGGATCCTTAGAGGGCTACACCTTC,CASQERGSLEGYTF
TRBJ2-7,few,TRBV7-2,TRBD2,TGTGCCAGCAGTCCAACTAGCGGAGGCTACGAGCAGTACTTC,CASSPTSGGYEQYF
TRBJ1-1,few,TRBV19,TRBD1,TGTGCCAGTAGTATTGGTCTGACAGGGGGACTATCTTTCTTT,CASSIGLTGGLSFF
TRBJ2-5,many,TRBV20-1,TRBD2,TGCAGTGCTAGAGAAGGACTAGCCGAGACCCAGTACTTC,CSAREGLAETQYF